These T cell receptor beta chains were read from a single sample in a study of T cell responses to AZD1222 COVID-19 vaccine. The data were produced by immunoSEQ multiplex PCR, yet TCRdb's version contains in-frame clones alone and is incomplete. The data contain 84,000 or so clones, over 75% of them singletons. The material sequenced was peripheral blood, taken on day 0 of AZD1222 vaccination. The receptors derive from an adult in good health. Each CDR3 is given with its conserved first and last residue. Fields, in order: CDR3 protein, CDR3 DNA, D gene, V gene, J gene, clone size. The D gene is left open where the match is weak. Rows may omit the clone size; those that give it use once, few, many or a size class.

cdr3_aa: CASSGGGVVNEQFF
cdr3_nt: TGTGCCAGCAGCGGGGGCGGGGTGGTCAATGAGCAGTTCTTC
d_call: -
v_call: TRBV9
j_call: TRBJ2-1
clone_size: -

cdr3_aa: CASRPGGTHPYEQYF
cdr3_nt: TGTGCCAGCAGGCCGGGGGGGACCCACCCCTACGAGCAGTACTTC
d_call: TRBD2
v_call: TRBV28
j_call: TRBJ2-7
clone_size: once

cdr3_aa: CASSLGGNTGELFF
cdr3_nt: TGTGCCAGCAGTTTGGGAGGTAACACCGGGGAGCTGTTTTTT
d_call: -
v_call: TRBV7-2
j_call: TRBJ2-2
clone_size: -

cdr3_aa: CASSIDRGAEPYF
cdr3_nt: TGTGCCAGTAGTATAGACAGGGGGGCGGAACCGTACTTC
d_call: -
v_call: TRBV19
j_call: TRBJ2-5
clone_size: -

cdr3_aa: CASSSIRGTGESNQPQHF
cdr3_nt: TGTGCCAGCAGTTCCATAAGGGGGACAGGGGAGAGCAATCAGCCCCAGCATTTT
d_call: TRBD1
v_call: TRBV28
j_call: TRBJ1-5
clone_size: -

cdr3_aa: CASSIGGAGGWDEQFF
cdr3_nt: TGTGCCAGTAGTATAGGTGGAGCGGGAGGTTGGGATGAGCAGTTCTTC
d_call: TRBD2
v_call: TRBV19
j_call: TRBJ2-1
clone_size: -

cdr3_aa: CASSLNRDEQFF
cdr3_nt: TGTGCCAGCAGCTTAAATAGGGATGAGCAGTTCTTC
d_call: -
v_call: TRBV7-9
j_call: TRBJ2-1
clone_size: -

cdr3_aa: CASSLTRVEQYF
cdr3_nt: TGTGCCAGCAGCTTAACCAGGGTCGAGCAGTACTTC
d_call: -
v_call: TRBV7-2
j_call: TRBJ2-7
clone_size: once

cdr3_aa: CASSPDPVTRPRLAKNIQYF
cdr3_nt: TGTGCCAGCAGCCCCGATCCGGTGACCCGGCCGAGGTTAGCCAAAAACATTCAGTACTTC
d_call: -
v_call: TRBV11-3
j_call: TRBJ2-4
clone_size: -

cdr3_aa: CASFRTSGSYNEQFF
cdr3_nt: TGTGCCAGCTTTAGGACTAGCGGCTCCTACAATGAGCAGTTCTTC
d_call: TRBD2
v_call: TRBV2
j_call: TRBJ2-1
clone_size: -

cdr3_aa: CAWGPGTGGTEAFF
cdr3_nt: TGTGCCTGGGGCCCCGGGACAGGGGGTACTGAAGCTTTCTTT
d_call: TRBD1
v_call: TRBV30
j_call: TRBJ1-1
clone_size: -

cdr3_aa: CASSQDPGGADSGYTF
cdr3_nt: TGCGCCAGCAGCCAAGATCCGGGGGGGGCAGATAGCGGCTACACCTTC
d_call: -
v_call: TRBV4-1
j_call: TRBJ1-2
clone_size: -

cdr3_aa: CSVASQARGPTDTQYF
cdr3_nt: TGCAGCGTTGCGAGTCAGGCCCGGGGCCCCACAGATACGCAGTATTTT
d_call: -
v_call: TRBV29-1
j_call: TRBJ2-3
clone_size: few